The text below deals with one T cell receptor beta chain. What this receptor recognizes is not known. No much larger clone is present one base from it, and per-base qualities are unavailable. This entry comes from a study of blood T cell repertoires in COVID-19 (dated by TCRdb to the early 2020s). For the wider study: Samples from collaborators originated in the United States, Italy and Spain and spanned both the acute and convalescent phases of COVID-19. The material from the prospective study consisted of cDNA or gDNA derived from T cells, B-cell-depleted T cells, or PBMCs. Subjects who had been exposed to COVID-19, were actively infected with it, or had recovered from it provided the deeply sampled blood TCRbeta repertoires that made up the dataset. Nearly every sample came with metadata listing a de-identified subject ID, COVID-19 status, age in years and sex. Samples were obtained from the ongoing ImmuneRACE study (first 160 participants) and from roughly 1,300 subjects provided by 6 global collaborators. The repertoires were made available in a free public database intended to serve as a resource for research on the immune response to SARS-CoV-2. Where available, HLA class I and class II types were obtained from metadata supplied by the sample provider rather than from assay-based typing. The paper as a whole reports these results and caveats: Clinical and demographic metadata were provided uncurated, with the amount varying by source and participant.

Trimming takes 3 bases from V and 5 bases from J, and the germline ends sit 13 bases apart. For CDR1 and CDR2, the germline V gene lists MNHEY and SVGEGT. From the cysteine up to the phenylalanine, the CDR3 has a length of 14 residues. The only DNA kept is the CDR3, 42 bases in frame from the first base. The immunoSEQ Assay, a bias-controlled multiplex PCR, was used to amplify TCRbeta CDR3 regions from genomic DNA. Under the source paper's analysis protocol: The number of nucleated cells in each sample was estimated from the amplification of reference gene primers within the assay. To quantify the absolute abundance of each unique TCRbeta CDR3 rearrangement, sequence reads were collapsed and filtered. For each sample, productive Simpson clonality was calculated as the square root of Simpson's diversity index across productive rearrangements. This immuneACCESS table, as held by TCRdb, lists in-frame sequences with V and J called but not all clones. Of the missing ones, under half trace to an unresolved V gene in checked studies; the others have no known cause. That table supplies the V and J calls and clone size; D and trimming were determined from the DNA. The sample table shows approximately 50,000 clones, and about nine tenths are seen once. 5% to 7% of the sample is in the top ten clones.

Whole blood was collected in K2EDTA tubes by collaborating institutions according to the institutions' own protocols. For TCRbeta analysis, collaborators shipped samples as frozen whole blood, isolated PBMCs, or DNA extracted from either of those sample types. This clonotype was sampled from a man between 45 and 60 years old with active COVID-19. The chain couples TRBV6-2 or TRBV6-3 to TRBJ2-5; TRBD2 is a possible D gene, resting on 7 matching bases. The sample consisted of peripheral blood. The DNA reads as follows: TGTGCCAGCAGTTATCGCGGGGGCTCGGAGACCCAGTACTTC. Translated, it reads CASSYRGGSETQYF.